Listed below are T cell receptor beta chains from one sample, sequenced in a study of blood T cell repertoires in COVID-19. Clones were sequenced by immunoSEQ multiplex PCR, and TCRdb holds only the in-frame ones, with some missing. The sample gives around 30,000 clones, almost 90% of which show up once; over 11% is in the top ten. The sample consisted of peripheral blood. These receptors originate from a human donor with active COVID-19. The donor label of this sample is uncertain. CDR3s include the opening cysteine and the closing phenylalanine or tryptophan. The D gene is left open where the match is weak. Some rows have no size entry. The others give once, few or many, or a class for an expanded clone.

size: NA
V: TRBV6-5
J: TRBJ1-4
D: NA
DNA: TGTGCCAGCAGTTACAGGTGGGGAGAAAATGAAAAACTGTTTTTT
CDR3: CASSYRWGENEKLFF

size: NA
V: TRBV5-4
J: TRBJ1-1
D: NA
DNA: TGTGCCAGCAGCTTAGGACAGCCGACTGAAGCTTTCTTT
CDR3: CASSLGQPTEAFF

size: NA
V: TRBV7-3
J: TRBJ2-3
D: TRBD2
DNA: TGTGCCAGCAGCACCCCTAGCGGGGGGGCCGTAAATACAGATACGCAGTATTTT
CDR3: CASSTPSGGAVNTDTQYF

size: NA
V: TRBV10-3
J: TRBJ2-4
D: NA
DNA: TGTGCCATCAGTGAGTCGACTAATGGCGGTATTCAGTACTTC
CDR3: CAISESTNGGIQYF

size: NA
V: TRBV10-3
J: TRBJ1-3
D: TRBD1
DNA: TGTGCCATCAAAGGCACCGGGACAGGGTCTGGAAACACCATATATTTT
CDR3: CAIKGTGTGSGNTIYF

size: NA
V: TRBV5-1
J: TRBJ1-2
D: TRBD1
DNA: TGCGCCAGCGCGGACGGGACAGGGCCCCGGTATGGCTACACCTTC
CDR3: CASADGTGPRYGYTF

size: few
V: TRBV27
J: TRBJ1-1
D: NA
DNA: TGTGCCAGCAGCCCTAGAGGGTTGGGGGGTGAAGCTTTCTTT
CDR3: CASSPRGLGGEAFF

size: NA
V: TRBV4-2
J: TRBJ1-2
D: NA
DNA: TGTGCCAGCAGCCAAGACGCCAGCGGGTTAGCTAACTATGGCTACACCTTC
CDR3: CASSQDASGLANYGYTF

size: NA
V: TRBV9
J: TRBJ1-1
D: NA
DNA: TGTGCCAGCAGCGTAGTGGGGGGATACACTGAAGCTTTCTTT
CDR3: CASSVVGGYTEAFF

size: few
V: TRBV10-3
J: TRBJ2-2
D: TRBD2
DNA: TGTGCCATCGCAGGGGCGGGGGGCACCGGGGAGCTGTTTTTT
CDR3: CAIAGAGGTGELFF

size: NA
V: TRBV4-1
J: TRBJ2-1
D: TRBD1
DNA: TGCGCCAGCAGCCAAGCCGGGACAGGGTATTTGCATGAGCAGTTCTTC
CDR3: CASSQAGTGYLHEQFF

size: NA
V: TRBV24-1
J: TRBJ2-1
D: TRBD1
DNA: TGTGCCACCAGTGATCAAGGGGGACAGGGGGGTTACAATGAGCAGTTCTTC
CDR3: CATSDQGGQGGYNEQFF

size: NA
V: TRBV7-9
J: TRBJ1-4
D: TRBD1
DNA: TGTGCCAGCAGACCTAATCAGGGGGCGCGTGAAAAACTGTTTTTT
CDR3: CASRPNQGAREKLFF

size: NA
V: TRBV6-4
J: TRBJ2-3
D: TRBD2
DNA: TGTGCCAGCAGTGAAGGTAGCGGGAGCACAGATACGCAGTATTTT
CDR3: CASSEGSGSTDTQYF

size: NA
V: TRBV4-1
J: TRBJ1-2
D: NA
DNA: TGCGCCAGCAGCCAAGCAGGGGTCTATGGCTACACCTTC
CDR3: CASSQAGVYGYTF

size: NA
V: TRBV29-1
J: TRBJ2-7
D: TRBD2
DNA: TGCAGCGCCCAAGCGGGGGGCGTTACCTACGAGCAGTACTTC
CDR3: CSAQAGGVTYEQYF

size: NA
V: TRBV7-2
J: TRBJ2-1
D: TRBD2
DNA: TGTGCCAGCAGGCTAGCGGGGGGAAACAATGAGCAGTTCTTC
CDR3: CASRLAGGNNEQFF

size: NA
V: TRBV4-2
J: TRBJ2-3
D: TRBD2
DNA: TGTGCCAGCAGCCTAGAGACTAGCGGGGGGGCGGTAGATACGCAGTATTTT
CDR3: CASSLETSGGAVDTQYF

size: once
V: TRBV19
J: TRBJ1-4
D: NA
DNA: TGTGCCACCGGAGTCGTAAAACTGTTTTTT
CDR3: CATGVVKLFF

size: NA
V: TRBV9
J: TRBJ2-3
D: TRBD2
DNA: TGTGCCAGCAGCGTAGGAGCTAGCGGGGATGGAGATACGCAGTATTTT
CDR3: CASSVGASGDGDTQYF

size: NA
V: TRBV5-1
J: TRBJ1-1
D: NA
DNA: TGCGCCAGCAGCTTTCAACAGACGAACACTGAAGCTTTCTTT
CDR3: CASSFQQTNTEAFF

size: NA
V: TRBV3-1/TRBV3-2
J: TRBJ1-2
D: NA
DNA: TGTGCCAGCAGCCAAGATGGTTCGGGGGGTGGTAACTATGGCTACACCTTC
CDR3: CASSQDGSGGGNYGYTF

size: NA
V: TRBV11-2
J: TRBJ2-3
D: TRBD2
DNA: TGTGCCAGCAGCTTTGGGGGACTAGCGGGAGCCAGCACAGATACGCAGTATTTT
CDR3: CASSFGGLAGASTDTQYF

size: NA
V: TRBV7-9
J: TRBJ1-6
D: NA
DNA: TGTGCCAGCAGCTTGAGTCAGGCTCATTCACCCCTCCACTTT
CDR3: CASSLSQAHSPLHF

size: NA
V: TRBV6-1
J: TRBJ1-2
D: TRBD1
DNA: TGTGCCAGCAGTGAAATGGTCGGCCAGGGGGTTGGGGATGGCTACACCTTC
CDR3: CASSEMVGQGVGDGYTF

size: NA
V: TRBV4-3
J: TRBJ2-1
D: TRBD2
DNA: TGCGCCAGCAGCCAAGGGGTAGCGGGGTACAATGAGCAGTTCTTC
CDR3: CASSQGVAGYNEQFF

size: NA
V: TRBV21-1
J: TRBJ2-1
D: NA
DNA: TGTGCCAGCAGCAATAGGACAGGGGTTTACCCCCACAAATTTTTCTTTAATGAGCAGTTCTTC
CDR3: CASSNRTGVYPHKFFFNEQFF

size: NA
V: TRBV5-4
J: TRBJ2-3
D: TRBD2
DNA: TGTGCCAGCAGCTCAAGCGGGGGGGTGACAGATACGCAGTATTTT
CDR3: CASSSSGGVTDTQYF

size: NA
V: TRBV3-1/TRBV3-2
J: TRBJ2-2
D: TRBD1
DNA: TGTGCCAGCAGCCACGAAACAGGGGGCGCCGGGGAGCTGTTTTTT
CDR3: CASSHETGGAGELFF

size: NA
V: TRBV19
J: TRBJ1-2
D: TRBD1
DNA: TGTGCCAGTAGTACAACAGGGGGCAGTAACTATGGCTACACCTTC
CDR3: CASSTTGGSNYGYTF

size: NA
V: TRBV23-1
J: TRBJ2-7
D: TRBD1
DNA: TGCGCCAGCAGTCAACCGGGACAGTCCTACGAGCAGTACTTC
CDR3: CASSQPGQSYEQYF

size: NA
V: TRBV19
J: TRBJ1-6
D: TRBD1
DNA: TGTGCCAGTAGTCCTCTCGGGACAGGGGGCGAATCACCCCTCCACTTT
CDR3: CASSPLGTGGESPLHF

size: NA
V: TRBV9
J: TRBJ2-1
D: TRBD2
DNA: TGTGCCAGCAGCGGAGTAGCGGGGGTGGACGAGCAGTTCTTC
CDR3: CASSGVAGVDEQFF

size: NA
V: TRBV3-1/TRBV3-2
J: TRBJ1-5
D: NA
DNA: TGTGCCAGCAGCCAAGGAACAGGGAATCAGCCCCAGCATTTT
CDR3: CASSQGTGNQPQHF

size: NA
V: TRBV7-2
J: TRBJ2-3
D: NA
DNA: TGTGCCAGCAGCTTAGGGACGGGAACGTACACAGATACGCAGTATTTT
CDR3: CASSLGTGTYTDTQYF

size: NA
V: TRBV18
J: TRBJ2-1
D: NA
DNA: TGTGCCAGCTCACCATCGGCAGGGCTGTCCTACAATGAGCAGTTCTTC
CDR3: CASSPSAGLSYNEQFF

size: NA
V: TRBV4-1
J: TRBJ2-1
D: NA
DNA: TGCGCCAGCAGCCAAGGCGCAGGTAATGAGCAGTTCTTC
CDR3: CASSQGAGNEQFF

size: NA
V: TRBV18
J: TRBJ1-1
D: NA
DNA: TGTGCCAGCTCACCACTCCCCATGAACACTGAAGCTTTCTTT
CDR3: CASSPLPMNTEAFF

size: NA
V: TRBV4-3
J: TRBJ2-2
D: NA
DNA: TGCGCCAGCAGCCAAGAGAGACAGGTGGCCACCGGGGAGCTGTTTTTT
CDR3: CASSQERQVATGELFF

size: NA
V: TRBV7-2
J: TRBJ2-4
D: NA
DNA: TGTGCCAGCAGCTCCCAGCCGCAGGTAGCCAAAAACATTCAGTACTTC
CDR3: CASSSQPQVAKNIQYF

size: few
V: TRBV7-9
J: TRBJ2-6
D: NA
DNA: TGTGCCAGCAGCTTAGCGTCGGGGGCCAACGTCCTGACTTTC
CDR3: CASSLASGANVLTF

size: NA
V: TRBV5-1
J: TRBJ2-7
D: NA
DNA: TGCGCCAGCAGCGCGAGCTCCTACGAGCAGTACTTC
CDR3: CASSASSYEQYF

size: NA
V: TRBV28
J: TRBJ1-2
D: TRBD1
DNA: TGTGCCAGCAGCCTAAGGGGGACAGGGGTGAGGAATGGCTACACCTTC
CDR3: CASSLRGTGVRNGYTF

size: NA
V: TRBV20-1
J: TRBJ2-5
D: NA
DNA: TGCAGTGCTAGTGTGCCGAGTACTAGTCAGGAGACCCAGTACTTC
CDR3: CSASVPSTSQETQYF

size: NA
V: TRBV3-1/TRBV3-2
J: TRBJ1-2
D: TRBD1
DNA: TGTGCCAGCAGCCAAGGATTGGGACAGATCTATGGCTACACCTTC
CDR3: CASSQGLGQIYGYTF

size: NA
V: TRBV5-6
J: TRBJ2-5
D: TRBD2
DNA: TGTGCCAGCAGCTCCGGGAGGCCAGAAGAGACCCAGTACTTC
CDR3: CASSSGRPEETQYF

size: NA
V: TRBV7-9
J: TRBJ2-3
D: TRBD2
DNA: TGTGCCAGCAGGAAGCTAGCGGGGGCCGGGGATACGCAGTATTTT
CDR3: CASRKLAGAGDTQYF